This TCR beta chain was sequenced for a study of vaccination and CD4 T cells after COVID-19. Points on this clonotype: The antigen is not known.

Germline CDR1 reads SGHNT; CDR2 reads YENEEA. The CDR3 is 16 amino acids. The V segment lost 4 bases and the J segment 3 bases; nucleotides outside the gene matches: 8. Treatment in this sample: approximately 11-day PBMC culture with coronavirus spike peptide pools or control peptides (ViraFEST assay). General study findings and limits: Early timepoints after natural infection were not analyzed in these convalescent patients.

The Oncomine TCR Beta short-read assay was what sequenced the DNA obtained from cultured CD4+ T cells. It was from cultured CD4+ T cells that genomic DNA was extracted. TCRdb analysed the PCR reads with MiXCR anew, one entry per CDR3 protein. The table has approximately 11,000 distinct CDR3 sequences, roughly 47% seen once; the top ten hold over 35%. The chain carries TRBV11-3 and TRBJ2-3, with 9 bases identical to TRBD1. The sample comprised CD4+ T cells from blood, cultured in vitro. The sequence was collected from a human donor who had recovered from COVID-19. The CDR3 here is CASSSWTGVTTDTQYF. CDR3 DNA sequence: TGTGCCAGCAGCTCGTGGACAGGGGTTACGACAGATACGCAGTATTTT.